This T cell receptor (beta chain) derives from a study of identical twins. TCRdb re-called the 5' RACE reads with MiXCR, one entry per CDR3 protein. This table has some 570,000 distinct CDR3 sequences, 20% to 25% appearing once. A word on this clonotype: The antigen remains unidentified.

Trimming removed 4 bases from V and 7 bases from J; junction bases left unmatched: 5. Germline CDR1 and CDR2: MGHRA and YSYEKL. This CDR3 is built from 15 residues. Whole-study findings and limits: Conclusions were drawn cross-sectionally by statistical analysis, without following the same donors.

This sample also appeared in a second study, on yellow fever vaccine responses in identical twins.

This receptor was obtained from a woman between 18 and 29 years old in good health. The material sequenced was CD4+ T cells sorted from blood. V usage is TRBV4-1 and J usage is TRBJ2-5, with 14 positions matching TRBD2. The chain's CDR3 is CASSRGLAGELTQYF. For the CDR3, the DNA is TGCGCCAGCAGCCGGGGACTAGCGGGAGAATTGACCCAGTACTTC.